The rows below give T cell receptor beta chains drawn from one sample of a study of blood T cell repertoires in COVID-19. Only in-frame clones appear in the TCRdb table, and some are missing; sequencing was by immunoSEQ multiplex PCR. The table includes some 250,000 clones, 80% to 85% detected once. The source material was peripheral blood. Receptors were obtained from a woman in her sixties with active or convalescent COVID-19. The CDR3 runs from the conserved cysteine through the conserved F or W. A D gene is named only where the DNA matches it firmly. Only some rows state a clone size, as once, few, many or a class for expanded clones.

CDR3 DNA,CDR3 protein,J gene,V gene,D gene,clone size
TGTGCCAGCACCCACGGGCCAGGGCTCACCGGGGAGCTGTTTTTT,CASTHGPGLTGELFF,TRBJ2-2,TRBV27,-,-
TGTGCCAGCAGTGAATTCAGCTATGGCTACACCTTC,CASSEFSYGYTF,TRBJ1-2,TRBV2,-,-
TGCGCCAGCAGCGGGGAGATTTGGGATGGGACTAGCGGGGGAACCAGCACAGATACGCAGTATTTT,CASSGEIWDGTSGGTSTDTQYF,TRBJ2-3,TRBV5-1,TRBD2,-
TGTGCCAGCAGCGTAGGGGCCCGGGCGGCAGGGGAAGGCTACACCTTC,CASSVGARAAGEGYTF,TRBJ1-2,TRBV9,-,-
TGTGCCAGCAGCTTTCTTGCGGGGGGGACAGATACGCAGTATTTT,CASSFLAGGTDTQYF,TRBJ2-3,TRBV11-2,TRBD2,-
TGTGTCAGCAGCTCTCGGGGGGGGACACAGGATGAGCAGTTCTTC,CVSSSRGGTQDEQFF,TRBJ2-1,TRBV13,TRBD2,-
TGTGCCAGCTCACCAATATCCGGCACAGGGATTTCCTACGAGCAGTACTTC,CASSPISGTGISYEQYF,TRBJ2-7,TRBV18,-,-
TGTGCCAGCAGTGAAGGACAGGGAAGATTCTCCTACGAGCAGTACTTC,CASSEGQGRFSYEQYF,TRBJ2-7,TRBV6-1,TRBD1,-
TGTGCCAGTAGTATAGGGACCAGGACTACCGGGGAGCTGTTTTTT,CASSIGTRTTGELFF,TRBJ2-2,TRBV19,-,-
TGCGCCAGCAGCCACCTCTCGGACGGACTGGCGGAGCAGTACTTC,CASSHLSDGLAEQYF,TRBJ2-7,TRBV4-1,-,-
TGTGCCAGCACCGGGACTAGCGGGCCCTACGAGCAGTACTTC,CASTGTSGPYEQYF,TRBJ2-7,TRBV5-6,TRBD2,-
TGTGCCAGCTCACCACTGGACAGCGAATGGGAGACCCAGTACTTC,CASSPLDSEWETQYF,TRBJ2-5,TRBV18,-,-
TGTGCCAGCAGTTACGGACAGGGAGCCAATCAGCCCCAGCATTTT,CASSYGQGANQPQHF,TRBJ1-5,TRBV27,TRBD1,-
TGTGCCAGCAGCCAAGATTCGGTCTCTGGGCAGGAGACCCAGTACTTC,CASSQDSVSGQETQYF,TRBJ2-5,TRBV3-1/TRBV3-2,-,-
TGTGCCATCACTGACGACAGGGACCTCTACGAGCAGTACTTC,CAITDDRDLYEQYF,TRBJ2-7,TRBV10-3,TRBD1,-
TGTGCCAGCAGTGCGGCAGGGACAGGGGATGGCTACACCTTC,CASSAAGTGDGYTF,TRBJ1-2,TRBV6-2/TRBV6-3,TRBD1,-
TGTGCCAGCAGCCTCCCGGGGGGCAATCAGCCCCAGCATTTT,CASSLPGGNQPQHF,TRBJ1-5,TRBV27,-,-
TGTGCCTTCCAGAGGGATCCTACTTATGGCTACACCTTC,CAFQRDPTYGYTF,TRBJ1-2,TRBV2,-,-
TGTGCCAGCACCCCCAGGGTGAATTACAATGAGCAGTTCTTC,CASTPRVNYNEQFF,TRBJ2-1,TRBV6-5,-,-
TGTGCCAGCAGCCGCCATGGAAGTCGGGACAGGGGGCGCAATCTCGGCTACACCTTC,CASSRHGSRDRGRNLGYTF,TRBJ1-2,TRBV5-4,TRBD1,-
TGTGCCAGCAGTTTCGGCGGCATTCAGTACTTC,CASSFGGIQYF,TRBJ2-4,TRBV27,-,-
TGTGCCAGCAGCCCCGACATTTATGGCTACACCTTC,CASSPDIYGYTF,TRBJ1-2,TRBV5-5,-,-
TGCACCAGCAGCCATCTTACCTACGAGCAGTACTTC,CTSSHLTYEQYF,TRBJ2-7,TRBV1,-,-
TGTGCCAGCAGCCACCGGACAGGGGGAGGCTACACCTTC,CASSHRTGGGYTF,TRBJ1-2,TRBV3-1/TRBV3-2,TRBD1,-
TGTGCCAGCAGCTTCCCGGGACAGGGTAATGCCCTCTACAATGAGCAGTTCTTC,CASSFPGQGNALYNEQFF,TRBJ2-1,TRBV11-2,TRBD1,-
TGTGCCAGTAGTATGGGACAGGCCACCTTCTATGGCTACACCTTC,CASSMGQATFYGYTF,TRBJ1-2,TRBV19,TRBD1,-
TGTGCCAGCAGCCAAGTGTCGGGGGGGGCTAGCACAGATACGCAGTATTTT,CASSQVSGGASTDTQYF,TRBJ2-3,TRBV4-2,TRBD2,-
TGTGCCAGCAGCCAAGGTTCCGGGGGTCAAAACATTCAGTACTTC,CASSQGSGGQNIQYF,TRBJ2-4,TRBV3-1/TRBV3-2,-,once
TGTGCCAGCAGCCGATACCTAGGACAGGGAGACAACGAGCAGTACTTC,CASSRYLGQGDNEQYF,TRBJ2-7,TRBV3-1/TRBV3-2,TRBD1,-
TGTGCCACCTATAGGACAGGCTACTCTGGAAACACCATATATTTT,CATYRTGYSGNTIYF,TRBJ1-3,TRBV24-1,TRBD1,-